The rows below give T cell receptor beta chains drawn from one sample of a study of blood T cell repertoires in COVID-19. Clones were read by immunoSEQ multiplex PCR, and TCRdb kept only the in-frame ones, dropping some. The sample yields some 270,000 clones, 70% to 90% seen once. Material: PBMCs or T cells enriched from blood (not recorded which). The source is a woman younger than 45 who had recovered from COVID-19. Both conserved end residues are part of each CDR3. A D gene is named only where the DNA matches it firmly. The size of a clone is reported for some rows only, either as once, few or many, or as a class for expanded clones.

>TRBV12-3/TRBV12-4|TRBJ2-7|.|.
TGTGCCAGCAGTCTCCGACAGGACGAGCAGTACTTC
CASSLRQDEQYF
>TRBV28|TRBJ1-6|TRBD1|once
TGTGCCAGCAATGACAGGGTATGGGGCAATAATTCACCCCTCCACTTT
CASNDRVWGNNSPLHF
>TRBV25-1|TRBJ2-3|.|once
TGTGCCAGCAGTGTGGCGACAGGCGGCACAGATACGCAGTATTTT
CASSVATGGTDTQYF
>TRBV18|TRBJ1-1|.|.
TGTGCCAGCTCACCTTGGGGCAGAACTATGAACACTGAAGCTTTCTTT
CASSPWGRTMNTEAFF
>TRBV5-1|TRBJ2-6|TRBD2|.
TGCGCCAGCAGTTCCGGGACTAGTGCTGGGGCCAACGTCCTGACTTTC
CASSSGTSAGANVLTF
>TRBV7-8|TRBJ1-5|.|few
TGTGCCAGCAGCCCCGACAGAGCCGGCAATCAGCCCCAGCATTTT
CASSPDRAGNQPQHF
>TRBV27|TRBJ1-5|.|.
TGTGCCAGCAACTACCGGGGGGGGGACCAGCCCCAGCATTTT
CASNYRGGDQPQHF
>TRBV28|TRBJ1-1|TRBD1|.
TGTGCCAGCAGACCGGGACAGGGAGTTGCGGCTGAAGCTTTCTTT
CASRPGQGVAAEAFF
>TRBV14|TRBJ2-7|TRBD2|.
TGTGCCAGCAGCCTACTAGCGGGAGGGAAGTACTTC
CASSLLAGGKYF
>TRBV18|TRBJ1-2|TRBD1|.
TGTGCCAGCTCACCTCCGGGACAGGGAAGGTCTATCAACTATGGCTACACCTTC
CASSPPGQGRSINYGYTF
>TRBV11-2|TRBJ2-7|TRBD2|.
TGTGCCAGCAGCCGTCGACTAGCGGGAGCCTCATCGTACGAGCAGTACTTC
CASSRRLAGASSYEQYF
>TRBV11-1|TRBJ2-7|TRBD1|.
TGTGCCAGCAGCTACGGGACAGGGACGGGCGAGCAGTACTTC
CASSYGTGTGEQYF
>TRBV29-1|TRBJ1-1|.|.
TGCAGCGTTCGGATCGACAGTTGGAACACTGAAGCTTTCTTT
CSVRIDSWNTEAFF
>TRBV3-1/TRBV3-2|TRBJ2-3|.|.
TGTGCCAGCAGCCGGACTTTAGCGGCCATAGATACGCAGTATTTT
CASSRTLAAIDTQYF
>TRBV7-9|TRBJ1-1|.|.
TGTGCCAGCAGCTTACGTCTGGGGCTGCGGACTGAAGCTTTCTTT
CASSLRLGLRTEAFF
>TRBV7-9|TRBJ2-7|.|.
TGTGCCAGCAGCTTGGAGGGAGTTAGCGAGCAGTACTTC
CASSLEGVSEQYF
>TRBV15|TRBJ2-7|.|.
TGTGCCACCAGCAGCCCGGGACAAACCTACGAGCAGTACTTC
CATSSPGQTYEQYF
>TRBV12-5|TRBJ2-1|.|.
TGTGCTAGTGGCATCTACAATGAGCAGTTCTTC
CASGIYNEQFF
>TRBV7-2|TRBJ1-2|.|.
TGTGCCAGCAGCCATCCGGACAGTAACTATGGCTACACCTTC
CASSHPDSNYGYTF
>TRBV5-1|TRBJ2-1|.|.
TGCGCCAGCAGCCAAGCACCGGGCGGGGAGCAGTTCTTC
CASSQAPGGEQFF
>TRBV11-2|TRBJ2-3|TRBD2|once
TGTGCCAGCAGCTTAGCAATGCGGGGGGAGTGGGATACGCAGTATTTT
CASSLAMRGEWDTQYF
>TRBV12-3/TRBV12-4|TRBJ1-4|.|.
TGTGCCAGCAGTGAGGCCGTTGAAAAACTGTTTTTT
CASSEAVEKLFF
>TRBV10-1|TRBJ1-1|.|.
TGCGCCAGCAGTGAGGAACGGGGTGAAGCTTTCTTT
CASSEERGEAFF
>TRBV28|TRBJ2-7|TRBD2|.
TGTGCCAGCAGTTCTTATAGCGGGGCCAACTACGAGCAGTACTTC
CASSSYSGANYEQYF
>TRBV10-3|TRBJ2-1|TRBD2|.
TGTGCCATCAGTGAGTCGAGACTAGCGGGAGGTTCCTACAATGAGCAGTTCTTC
CAISESRLAGGSYNEQFF
>TRBV6-5|TRBJ2-7|.|.
TGTGCCAGCAGTCTTCTCTATAGTGCCCACGAGCAGTACTTC
CASSLLYSAHEQYF
>TRBV5-6|TRBJ2-7|.|.
TGTGCCAGCAGCTTGGGGCTTACCTACGAGCAGTACTTC
CASSLGLTYEQYF
>TRBV6-5|TRBJ2-1|TRBD1|.
TGTGCCTCCCGGGACAGGGAATACAATGAGCAGTTCTTC
CASRDREYNEQFF
>TRBV28|TRBJ2-7|TRBD1|.
TGTGCCAGCAGTGAACCCCGCGGACAGGGATCCTACGAGCAGTACTTC
CASSEPRGQGSYEQYF
>TRBV5-6|TRBJ1-1|TRBD1|.
TGTGCCAGCAGCTTTGAGGGGGCAGGGACTGAAGCTTTCTTT
CASSFEGAGTEAFF
>TRBV28|TRBJ2-6|.|.
TGTGCCAGCAGTTCCCGGTCCCACTCTGGGGCCAACGTCCTGACTTTC
CASSSRSHSGANVLTF
>TRBV3-1/TRBV3-2|TRBJ2-3|TRBD1|.
TGTGCCAGCAGCCACACAGGGGTGAGAGCAGATACGCAGTATTTT
CASSHTGVRADTQYF
>TRBV11-2|TRBJ2-5|.|.
TGTGCCAGCAGCGCGGCCGAGCCCCAAGAGACCCAGTACTTC
CASSAAEPQETQYF
>TRBV29-1|TRBJ2-3|TRBD2|once
TGCAGCGCCACCCGGAGAGGCGGGGGGGGCAGCACAGATACGCAGTATTTT
CSATRRGGGGSTDTQYF
>TRBV4-1|TRBJ1-5|TRBD1|.
TGCGCCAGCAGCCAAGGGTTACAGGGGTCGATCAATCAGCCCCAGCATTTT
CASSQGLQGSINQPQHF
>TRBV5-4|TRBJ2-3|TRBD1|.
TGTGCCAGCAGTACTATCCGGGACAGGAGCACAGATACGCAGTATTTT
CASSTIRDRSTDTQYF
>TRBV5-1|TRBJ2-7|TRBD1|few
TGCGCCAGCAGCTTCCGGGACAGGCTCTACGAGCAGTACTTC
CASSFRDRLYEQYF
>TRBV19|TRBJ1-5|.|.
TGTGCCAGTACGATAGACAACTACAATCAGCCCCAGCATTTT
CASTIDNYNQPQHF
>TRBV11-2|TRBJ1-2|.|.
TGTGCCAGCAGCCAGTCGGCCAGGTCGCGATTCTATGGCTACACCTTC
CASSQSARSRFYGYTF
>TRBV11-2|TRBJ2-7|.|.
TGTGCCAGCAGGCACCTTATGGGGGCTCTCTACGAGCAGTACTTC
CASRHLMGALYEQYF
>TRBV18|TRBJ1-5|TRBD1|.
TGTGCCAGCTCAGCCGGGACAGGCTCCAATCAGCCCCAGCATTTT
CASSAGTGSNQPQHF
>TRBV5-6|TRBJ1-1|.|.
TGTGCCAGCAGCCGCCGACTGCAGAACACTGAAGCTTTCTTT
CASSRRLQNTEAFF
>TRBV28|TRBJ1-5|.|.
TGTGCCAGCAGTCCTGGTCGCAGGGGCTACAATCAGCCCCAGCATTTT
CASSPGRRGYNQPQHF